The 9 T cell receptor beta chains given below trace back to one sample, sequenced in a study of early stage breast cancer tumors. Assay used: immunoSEQ multiplex PCR; TCRdb lists only in-frame clones, some missing. The sample has about 72,000 clones, around four fifths seen once. The sample was blood. These receptors were collected from a person between 60 and 70 years old with breast cancer.

V is TRBV7-9 and J is TRBJ2-7, with 7 bases matching TRBD2. The CDR3 covers 12 residues. V dropped 4 bases and J dropped 10; count of bases not matched to a gene: 7. Per the germline V gene, CDR1 is SEHNR and CDR2 is FQNEAQ (reference sequence). The CDR3 loop is CASSSGLMSQYF. CDR3 sequence (DNA): TGTGCCAGCAGCTCGGGACTAATGAGTCAGTACTTC. The full variable domain, with the rest looked up from reference TRBV7-9 and TRBJ2-7, is DTGVSQNPRHKITKRGQNVTFRCDPISEHNRLYWYRQTLGQGPEFLTYFQNEAQLEKSRLLSDRFSAERPKGSFSTLEIQRTEQGDSAMYLCASSSGLMSQYFGPGTRLTVT.

The chain recombines TRBV18 with TRBJ2-1, with a possible D match to TRBD2 (6 bases). The germline V and J ends were trimmed by 1 base and 5 bases, with 9 bases remaining between them. Germline CDR1 and CDR2: KGHSH and LQKENI. The CDR3 consists of 14 residues. CDR3 DNA: TGTGCCAGCTCACCACGGGGGGTTAACAATGAGCAGTTCTTC. It codes for CASSPRGVNNEQFF. The full variable domain, with the rest looked up from reference TRBV18 and TRBJ2-1, is NAGVMQNPRHLVRRRGQEARLRCSPMKGHSHVYWYRQLPEEGLKFMVYLQKENIIDESGMPKERFSAEFPKEGPSILRIQQVVRGDSAAYFCASSPRGVNNEQFFGPGTRLTVL.

The rearrangement uses TRBV2 and TRBJ2-5; D unclear. V dropped 6 bases and J dropped 5 bases, with 10 bases sitting between them. This CDR3 contains 12 residues. Per the germline V gene, CDR1 is SNHLY and CDR2 is FYNNEI. This CDR3 is CASRGSQETQYF. CDR3 nucleotides: TGTGCCAGCAGGGGAAGTCAGGAGACCCAGTACTTC.

The J gene is TRBJ1-1, the V gene TRBV29-1; a possible D gene is TRBD1 (6 bases). Trimming cost V 4 bases and J 11 bases, with 20 bases left between them. The CDR3 has 13 residues. Germline CDR1 is SQVTM and CDR2 is ANQGSEA. The CDR3 nucleotides read TGCAGCGTTGGGAGGGTGACAGGAGATGGGGCTTTCTTT. Translating gives CSVGRVTGDGAFF.

The chain joins TRBV10-3 to TRBJ2-2; D remains ambiguous. The CDR3 is made up of 15 amino acids. Trimming took off 10 bases at V and 5 bases at J, with 20 bases between the two ends. CDR1 and CDR2 from the germline V gene are ENHRY and SYGVKD. DNA for the CDR3: TGTGCCACCTCAGTAGGGCCCGACGGGACCGGGGAGCTGTTTTTT. Residues: CATSVGPDGTGELFF.

This clone has just one count. The rearrangement uses TRBV6-5 and TRBJ2-3; D tentatively reads TRBD1 or TRBD2 (6 bases each). Trimming took off 0 bases at V and 4 bases at J, with 11 bases between the two ends. The CDR3 totals 15 residues. Germline CDR1 and CDR2: MNHEY and SVGAGI. The CDR3 region is CASSYSYGGSDTQYF. The CDR3 DNA reads as TGTGCCAGCAGTTACTCGTACGGGGGCTCAGATACGCAGTATTTT.

The CDR3 loop is CASNPGQGNYGYTF. DNA of the CDR3: TGTGCCAGCAACCCGGGACAGGGGAACTATGGCTACACCTTC. The chain carries TRBV6-1 and TRBJ1-2, with 10 bases fitting TRBD1. Trimming removed 7 bases from V and 2 bases from J; junction bases left unmatched: 4. The CDR3 is 14 amino acids. From germline, CDR1 is MNHNS and CDR2 SASEGT.

The chain joins TRBV28 to TRBJ2-7; TRBD1 matches 7 bases. The CDR3 runs 17 residues. Germline CDR1 and CDR2: MDHEN and SYDVKM. J lost 0 bases, V lost 5 bases, and 13 bases had no gene match. CDR3 residues: CASSPPRQGLGSYEQYF. As DNA, the CDR3 is TGTGCCAGCAGTCCCCCCCGACAGGGTTTAGGCTCCTACGAGCAGTACTTC.

The chain couples TRBV5-4 to TRBJ2-2, with 10 bases aligning to TRBD1. Trimming took 3 bases from V and 6 from J; bases not matched to a gene: 8. CDR3 size: 16 residues. Looked up from germline, CDR1 is SGHNT and CDR2 is YYREEE (reference sequence). CDR3 residues: CASSSGTGVHAGELFF. The CDR3, as DNA: TGTGCCAGCAGCTCCGGGACAGGGGTTCACGCCGGGGAGCTGTTTTTT.